The clone carrying this T cell receptor beta chain was detected many times. Its target is not known. Amplification targeted TCR beta CDR3 regions from RNA transcripts. Using the HTBI primer set, a first-round RT-PCR was run on the TCR CDR3. TCRdb ran MiXCR on the multiplex PCR reads and lists one entry per CDR3 protein. The repertoire holds around 500,000 distinct CDR3 sequences, with 14% as singletons. The sample comes from a study of T cells in Graves' hyperthyroidism and ophthalmopathy. Study-level points and caveats: With a median lead of approximately 6.4 months before onset, the model predicted ophthalmopathy.

This CDR3 region has 15 residues. V lost 3 bases, J lost 1 base, and 5 bases stayed unmatched. Germline loops: CDR1 SGHDN, CDR2 FVKESK. This sequence originates from a woman aged 40 to 50 with Graves' hyperthyroidism. The source material was blood. This chain uses TRBV14 with TRBJ2-7, with TRBD2 identical over 8 bases. CDR3 in amino acids: CASSHGGAGSYEQYF. The CDR3 DNA is TGTGCCAGCAGCCACGGGGGGGCTGGATCCTACGAGCAGTACTTC.